This TCR beta chain was documented in a study of T cells in Graves' hyperthyroidism and ophthalmopathy. Findings and caveats of the study: A model built on 13 V-J features separated ophthalmopathy from stable hyperthyroidism. Ophthalmopathy was model-predicted a median around 6.7 months pre-onset.

It was considered stable Graves' hyperthyroidism when ophthalmopathy did not progress within 18 months. To note about this clonotype: Antigen specificity is unknown.

It was RNA transcripts that yielded the amplified TCR beta CDR3 regions. RT-PCR in the first round (using the HTBI primer set) targeted the TCR CDR3. Via MiXCR, TCRdb re-called the multiplex PCR reads, giving one row per CDR3 protein. The sample yields about 690,000 distinct CDR3 sequences, approximately 15% seen once. V lost 6 bases to trimming and J lost 5 bases; unmatched junction nucleotides: 6. Germline-derived CDR1 and CDR2 are SQVTM and ANQGSEA. The CDR3 spans 13 residues. The sample comprised blood. The V and J genes are TRBV29-1 and TRBJ2-3; 9 bases are shared with TRBD1. This TCR came from a man in his fifties with Graves' hyperthyroidism. The CDR3 DNA follows: TGCAGCGTACCGGGACAGGGACAAGATACGCAGTATTTT. Its translation: CSVPGQGQDTQYF.